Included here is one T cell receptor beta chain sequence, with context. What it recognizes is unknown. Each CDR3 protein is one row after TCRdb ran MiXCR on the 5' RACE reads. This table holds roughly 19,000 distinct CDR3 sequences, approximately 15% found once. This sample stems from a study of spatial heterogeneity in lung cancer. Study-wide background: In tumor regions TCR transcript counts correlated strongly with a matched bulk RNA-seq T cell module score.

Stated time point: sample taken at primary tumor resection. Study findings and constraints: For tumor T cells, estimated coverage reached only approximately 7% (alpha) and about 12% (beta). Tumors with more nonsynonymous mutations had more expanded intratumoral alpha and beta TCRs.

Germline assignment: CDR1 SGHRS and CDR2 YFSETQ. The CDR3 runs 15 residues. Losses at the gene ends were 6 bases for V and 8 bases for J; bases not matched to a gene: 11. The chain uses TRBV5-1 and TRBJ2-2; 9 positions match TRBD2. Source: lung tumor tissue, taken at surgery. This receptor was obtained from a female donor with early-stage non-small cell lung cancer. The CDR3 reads CASKYSAGGPGELFF. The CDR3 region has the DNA TGCGCCAGCAAGTATTCCGCGGGAGGGCCTGGGGAGCTGTTTTTT.